A selection of T cell receptor beta chains follows, all from one sample in a study of follicular helper T cells after annual influenza vaccination. Here immunoSEQ multiplex PCR was the method, and the copy in TCRdb shows in-frame clones only, minus some. The table has some 13,000 clones, about 73% seen once. The material was CXCR5- memory CD4+ T cells sorted from blood, obtained on the day of influenza vaccination. Receptors originate from an adult who received the influenza vaccine. Both conserved end residues are part of each CDR3. A D gene is named only where the DNA matches it firmly. Only part of the rows carry a size: once, few, many, or a class if the clone is expanded.

clone_size | j_call | v_call | cdr3_length | d_call | cdr3_aa | cdr3_nt
- | TRBJ1-4 | TRBV7-3 | 16 | - | CASSYPGASTNEKLFF | TGTGCCAGCAGCTACCCTGGAGCCTCAACTAATGAAAAACTGTTTTTT
- | TRBJ2-2 | TRBV6-1 | 16 | - | CASSGTGTTNTGELFF | TGTGCCAGCAGTGGAACCGGGACCACAAACACCGGGGAGCTGTTTTTT
- | TRBJ1-1 | TRBV5-6 | 14 | - | CASSLVNPFTEAFF | TGTGCCAGCAGCTTGGTAAACCCATTCACTGAAGCTTTCTTT
- | TRBJ1-4 | TRBV5-1 | 15 | TRBD1 | CASSPGDRVSEKLFF | TGCGCCAGCAGCCCGGGTGACAGGGTCTCGGAAAAACTGTTTTTT
- | TRBJ1-6 | TRBV10-3 | 15 | - | CAISEHGQAGSPLHF | TGTGCCATCAGTGAGCACGGGCAGGCTGGTTCACCCCTCCACTTT
- | TRBJ2-1 | TRBV19 | 15 | TRBD2 | CASSRGLVYYNEQFF | TGTGCCAGTAGCCGGGGACTAGTCTACTACAATGAGCAGTTCTTC
- | TRBJ2-2 | TRBV9 | 17 | TRBD2 | CASSFGRGGRNTGELFF | TGTGCCAGCAGCTTCGGTCGCGGGGGGCGGAACACCGGGGAGCTGTTTTTT
once | TRBJ2-1 | TRBV7-2 | 12 | TRBD2 | CASGGTSGGPFF | TGTGCCAGCGGCGGGACTAGCGGGGGTCCGTTCTTC
- | TRBJ1-4 | TRBV7-9 | 15 | - | CASSFVSGTNEKLFF | TGTGCCAGCAGCTTCGTGAGTGGAACTAATGAAAAACTGTTTTTT
- | TRBJ1-4 | TRBV5-4 | 15 | - | CASSSPQENNEKLFF | TGTGCCAGCAGCTCACCACAGGAGAATAATGAAAAACTGTTTTTT
- | TRBJ2-3 | TRBV5-1 | 14 | TRBD2 | CASSAGESTDTQYF | TGCGCCAGCAGTGCGGGGGAAAGTACGGATACGCAGTATTTT
- | TRBJ1-1 | TRBV11-3 | 15 | - | CASSLTGGANTEAFF | TGTGCCAGCAGCCTTACTGGCGGTGCGAACACTGAAGCTTTCTTT
- | TRBJ2-7 | TRBV16 | 13 | - | CASSQSNRIEQYF | TGTGCCAGCAGCCAATCGAACAGAATCGAGCAGTACTTC
- | TRBJ2-5 | TRBV5-6 | 15 | - | CASSLTYTGQETQYF | TGTGCCAGCAGCCTAACTTACACAGGACAAGAGACCCAGTACTTC
- | TRBJ2-7 | TRBV21-1 | 17 | - | CASSKEMSPDLILEQYF | TGTGCCAGCAGCAAAGAAATGAGTCCGGACTTAATACTCGAGCAGTACTTC
- | TRBJ1-2 | TRBV6-5 | 11 | - | CASRQGQGYTF | TGTGCCAGCAGACAGGGTCAGGGCTACACCTTC
- | TRBJ1-1 | TRBV5-4 | 14 | - | CASSLGGRNTEAFF | TGTGCCAGCAGCTTGGGAGGTAGGAACACTGAAGCTTTCTTT
few | TRBJ2-5 | TRBV4-1 | 13 | - | CASSQGGVETQYF | TGCGCCAGCAGCCAAGGAGGGGTAGAGACCCAGTACTTC
- | TRBJ2-5 | TRBV5-6 | 16 | TRBD2 | CASSFSSGGTQETQYF | TGTGCCAGCAGCTTTTCTAGCGGGGGGACCCAAGAGACCCAGTACTTC
- | TRBJ2-5 | TRBV13 | 15 | TRBD2 | CASSPYRVTRGAQYF | TGTGCCAGCAGCCCGTACCGGGTAACTCGGGGGGCCCAGTACTTC
- | TRBJ1-5 | TRBV6-5 | 15 | TRBD1 | CASRTKTGGNQPQHF | TGTGCCAGCAGGACCAAAACAGGGGGAAATCAGCCCCAGCATTTT
- | TRBJ2-7 | TRBV6-1 | 12 | TRBD1 | CASGTGRYEQYF | TGTGCCAGCGGGACAGGGAGGTACGAGCAGTACTTC
- | TRBJ2-7 | TRBV11-2 | 13 | - | CASSVWGAGEQYF | TGTGCCAGCAGCGTATGGGGGGCCGGCGAGCAGTACTTC
- | TRBJ1-6 | TRBV9 | 16 | - | CASSAQVSSYNSPLHF | TGTGCCAGCAGCGCACAGGTGAGCTCCTATAATTCACCCCTCCACTTT
- | TRBJ2-3 | TRBV4-1 | 15 | TRBD2 | CASSQTSGGRDTQYF | TGCGCCAGCAGCCAGACTAGCGGGGGCCGTGATACGCAGTATTTT
- | TRBJ1-5 | TRBV5-1 | 15 | - | CASSLDGATGQPQHF | TGCGCCAGCAGCTTGGATGGAGCCACGGGTCAGCCCCAGCATTTT
- | TRBJ1-1 | TRBV6-5 | 13 | - | CASSSALHPEAFF | TGTGCCAGCAGTTCTGCTTTACACCCTGAAGCTTTCTTT
- | TRBJ1-5 | TRBV6-5 | 15 | - | CASSYSSGSNQPQHF | TGTGCCAGCAGTTACTCGTCGGGTAGCAATCAGCCCCAGCATTTT
few | TRBJ2-7 | TRBV2 | 13 | TRBD1 | CASRGQFSHEQYF | TGTGCCAGCAGGGGACAGTTTTCCCACGAGCAGTACTTC
- | TRBJ1-5 | TRBV21-1 | 11 | - | CASSPHQPQHF | TGTGCCAGCAGCCCGCATCAGCCCCAGCATTTT
- | TRBJ2-1 | TRBV13 | 15 | TRBD2 | CASSPQLAGYNEQFF | TGTGCCAGCAGCCCACAACTAGCGGGGTACAATGAGCAGTTCTTC
- | TRBJ2-3 | TRBV12-5 | 16 | TRBD1 | CASGLSRDRGIDTQYF | TGTGCTAGTGGTCTATCTCGGGACAGGGGGATAGATACGCAGTATTTT
- | TRBJ2-2 | TRBV18 | 17 | - | CASSPVVRGGSGGELFF | TGTGCCAGCTCACCAGTAGTTCGAGGGGGATCCGGCGGGGAGCTGTTTTTT
- | TRBJ1-1 | TRBV18 | 15 | - | CASSPPGGKNTEAFF | TGTGCCAGCTCACCACCTGGGGGTAAGAACACTGAAGCTTTCTTT
few | TRBJ2-7 | TRBV18 | 15 | TRBD1 | CASSYGTGIIDEQYF | TGTGCCAGCTCATACGGGACAGGGATAATAGACGAGCAGTACTTC
- | TRBJ1-2 | TRBV5-1 | 14 | - | CASNREGNNYGYTF | TGCGCCAGCAACAGGGAAGGAAATAACTATGGCTACACCTTC
- | TRBJ1-3 | TRBV4-1 | 15 | - | CASSQGVGVANTIYF | TGCGCCAGCAGCCAAGGTGTAGGGGTGGCAAACACCATATATTTT
few | TRBJ1-6 | TRBV19 | 17 | - | CASSFFSRGQGPPPLHF | TGTGCCAGTAGTTTTTTCTCTCGCGGACAAGGACCGCCACCCCTCCACTTT
- | TRBJ1-5 | TRBV6-1 | 12 | - | CASSGSNQPQHF | TGTGCCAGCAGTGGCAGTAATCAGCCCCAGCATTTT
- | TRBJ1-1 | TRBV7-2 | 16 | TRBD1 | CASSLGSVTGSTEAFF | TGTGCCAGCAGCTTAGGGTCTGTGACAGGGAGCACTGAAGCTTTCTTT
- | TRBJ1-5 | TRBV4-1 | 16 | TRBD1 | CASSQRQGGGNQPQHF | TGCGCCAGCAGCCAAAGACAGGGGGGTGGCAATCAGCCCCAGCATTTT
- | TRBJ2-1 | TRBV5-1 | 15 | TRBD2 | CASSFWGGSYNEQFF | TGCGCCAGCAGCTTTTGGGGGGGCTCCTACAATGAGCAGTTCTTC
- | TRBJ2-1 | TRBV9 | 15 | - | CASSVEGLGDNEQFF | TGTGCCAGCAGCGTAGAAGGGTTGGGAGACAATGAGCAGTTCTTC
- | TRBJ2-1 | TRBV14 | 16 | TRBD1 | CASSQAGTGPYNEQFF | TGTGCCAGCAGCCAAGCGGGGACAGGGCCCTACAATGAGCAGTTCTTC
- | TRBJ2-5 | TRBV14 | 11 | - | CASSHTETQYF | TGTGCCAGCAGCCATACGGAGACCCAGTACTTC
- | TRBJ2-3 | TRBV4-2 | 18 | TRBD2 | CASSQESTSGGPTDTQYF | TGTGCCAGCAGCCAAGAGTCGACTAGCGGGGGGCCCACAGATACGCAGTATTTT
- | TRBJ1-4 | TRBV7-2 | 16 | TRBD1 | CASSLAFGRGVEKLFF | TGTGCCAGCAGCTTAGCATTTGGCAGGGGGGTTGAAAAACTGTTTTTT
- | TRBJ1-3 | TRBV9 | 16 | - | CASSPGKGYSGNTIYF | TGTGCCAGCAGCCCTGGGAAGGGATACTCTGGAAACACCATATATTTT
- | TRBJ1-1 | TRBV28 | 16 | - | CASSFYVTGSNTEAFF | TGTGCCAGCAGTTTCTACGTGACAGGCTCGAACACTGAAGCTTTCTTT
once | TRBJ2-3 | TRBV4-1 | 16 | TRBD2 | CASSQVLAGVTDTQYF | TGCGCCAGCAGCCAAGTTCTAGCGGGGGTGACAGATACGCAGTATTTT
- | TRBJ2-3 | TRBV5-1 | 15 | - | CASSSAFTGTGTQYF | TGCGCCAGCAGCTCGGCGTTCACAGGGACGGGTACGCAGTATTTT